The source of this T cell receptor (beta chain) is a study of T cells in Graves' hyperthyroidism and ophthalmopathy. Study results and limitations: The model made its ophthalmopathy prediction, and onset followed a median 6.5 months later.

Of note for this clonotype: The antigen is unknown.

Authors of the study amplified TCR beta CDR3 regions from RNA transcripts. With the HTBI primer set, the TCR CDR3 went through a first round of RT-PCR. TCRdb redid the calling of the multiplex PCR reads with MiXCR, one entry per CDR3 protein. This sample carries roughly 700,000 distinct CDR3 sequences, about 15% of them seen once, and the ten largest clones take more than 8.5%. This TCR was sampled from a young woman with Graves' hyperthyroidism. Material for sequencing was blood.

CDR3 in DNA: TGTGCCAGCTCACCGACGCCGGGGCTGTCGGTAACCAAAAACATTCAGTACTTC. Protein: CASSPTPGLSVTKNIQYF. The gene calls are TRBV18 and TRBJ2-4; D is perhaps TRBD1 or TRBD2 (5 bases each). V was clipped by 3 bases and J by 2 bases, with 20 bases between them. The CDR3 covers 18 residues. CDR1 and CDR2 (germline): KGHSH, LQKENI.